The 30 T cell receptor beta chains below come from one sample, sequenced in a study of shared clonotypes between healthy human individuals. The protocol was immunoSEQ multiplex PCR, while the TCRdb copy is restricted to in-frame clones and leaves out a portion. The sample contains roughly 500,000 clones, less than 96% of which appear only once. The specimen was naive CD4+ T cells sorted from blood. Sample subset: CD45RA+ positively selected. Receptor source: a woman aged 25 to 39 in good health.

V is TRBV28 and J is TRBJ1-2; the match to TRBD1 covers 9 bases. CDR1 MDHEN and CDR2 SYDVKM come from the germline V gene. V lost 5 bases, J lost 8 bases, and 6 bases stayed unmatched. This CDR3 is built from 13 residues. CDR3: CASSAGTGFGYTF. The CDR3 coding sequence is TGTGCCAGCAGTGCCGGGACAGGGTTCGGCTACACCTTC.

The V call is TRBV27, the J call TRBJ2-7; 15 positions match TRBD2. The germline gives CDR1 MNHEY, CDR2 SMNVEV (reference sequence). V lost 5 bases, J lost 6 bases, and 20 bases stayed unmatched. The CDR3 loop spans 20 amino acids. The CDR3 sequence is CASSPMLGAGTSGRSVEQYF. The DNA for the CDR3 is TGTGCCAGCAGTCCTATGCTCGGGGCTGGGACTAGCGGGAGGTCTGTCGAGCAGTACTTC.

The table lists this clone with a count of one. CDR3 nucleotide sequence: TGTGCCAGTGCTAGTGAGCTAGGGGGACCCTATGGCTACACCTTC. It translates to CASASELGGPYGYTF. This rearrangement joins TRBV28 to TRBJ1-2, with TRBD1 as a possible D gene (6 bases). Germline V CDR1 and CDR2: MDHEN, SYDVKM. Trimming removed 9 bases from V and 4 bases from J, with 21 bases in between. This CDR3 contains 15 residues.

As DNA, the CDR3 is TGTGCCAGCAGCGTAGGGACGGCTAATGAAAAACTGTTTTTT. Amino acid sequence: CASSVGTANEKLFF. V usage is TRBV9 and J usage is TRBJ1-4; D is unresolved. The V end was cut by 0 bases, the J end by 3 bases, with 6 bases between. This CDR3 contains 14 residues. Per the germline V gene, CDR1 is SGDLS and CDR2 is YYNGEE.

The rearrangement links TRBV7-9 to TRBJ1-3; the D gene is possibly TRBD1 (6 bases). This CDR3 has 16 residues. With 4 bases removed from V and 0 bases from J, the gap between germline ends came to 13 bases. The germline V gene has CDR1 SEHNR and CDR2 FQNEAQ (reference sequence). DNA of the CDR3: TGTGCCAGCAGCTCGAACAGGGAGAGCTCTGGAAACACCATATATTTT. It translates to CASSSNRESSGNTIYF.

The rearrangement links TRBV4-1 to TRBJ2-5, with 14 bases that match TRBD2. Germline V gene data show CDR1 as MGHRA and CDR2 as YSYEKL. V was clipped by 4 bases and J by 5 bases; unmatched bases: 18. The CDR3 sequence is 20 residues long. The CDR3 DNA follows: TGCGCCAGCAGCCGCGGGGCTAGCGGGACTAGCGGGAGTGGCAGGGAGACCCAGTACTTC. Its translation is CASSRGASGTSGSGRETQYF.

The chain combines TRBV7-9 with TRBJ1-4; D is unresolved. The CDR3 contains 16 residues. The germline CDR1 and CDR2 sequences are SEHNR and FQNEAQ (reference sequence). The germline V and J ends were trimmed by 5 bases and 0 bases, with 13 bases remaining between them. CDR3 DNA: TGTGCCAGCAGCAAATTAACTACAGCAACTAATGAAAAACTGTTTTTT. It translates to CASSKLTTATNEKLFF.

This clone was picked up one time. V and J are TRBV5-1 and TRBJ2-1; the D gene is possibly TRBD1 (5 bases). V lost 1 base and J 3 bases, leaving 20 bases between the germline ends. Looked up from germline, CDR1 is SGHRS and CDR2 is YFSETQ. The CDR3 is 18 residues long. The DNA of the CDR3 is TGCGCCAGCAGCTTGCGTTACAGGCCCCTAAGCAGCTACAATGAGCAGTTCTTC. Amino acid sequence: CASSLRYRPLSSYNEQFF. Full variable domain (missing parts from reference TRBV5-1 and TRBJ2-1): KAGVTQTPRYLIKTRGQQVTLSCSPISGHRSVSWYQQTPGQGLQFLFEYFSETQRNKGNFPGRFSGRQFSNSRSEMNVSTLELGDSALYLCASSLRYRPLSSYNEQFFGPGTRLTVL.

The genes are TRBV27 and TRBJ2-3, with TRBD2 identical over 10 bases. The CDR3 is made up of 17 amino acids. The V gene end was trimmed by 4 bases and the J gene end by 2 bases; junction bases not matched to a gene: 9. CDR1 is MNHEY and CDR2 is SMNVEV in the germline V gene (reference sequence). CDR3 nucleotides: TGTGCCAGCAGTTCCGAGACTAGCGGGTACCACACAGATACGCAGTATTTT. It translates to CASSSETSGYHTDTQYF.

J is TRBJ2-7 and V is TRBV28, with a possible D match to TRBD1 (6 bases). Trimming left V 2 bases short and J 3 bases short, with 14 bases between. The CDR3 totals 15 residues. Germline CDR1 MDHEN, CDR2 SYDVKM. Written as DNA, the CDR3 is TGTGCCAGCAGTTTAAGGGCAGGGGTCGTCTACGAGCAGTACTTC. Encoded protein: CASSLRAGVVYEQYF.

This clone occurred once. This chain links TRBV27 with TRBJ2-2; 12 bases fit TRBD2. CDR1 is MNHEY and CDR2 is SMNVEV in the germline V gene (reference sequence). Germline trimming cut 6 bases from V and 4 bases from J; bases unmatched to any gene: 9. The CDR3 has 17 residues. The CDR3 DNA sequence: TGTGCCAGCAGCGGCTCCGGACTAGCGGGAATCACCGGGGAGCTGTTTTTT. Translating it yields CASSGSGLAGITGELFF.

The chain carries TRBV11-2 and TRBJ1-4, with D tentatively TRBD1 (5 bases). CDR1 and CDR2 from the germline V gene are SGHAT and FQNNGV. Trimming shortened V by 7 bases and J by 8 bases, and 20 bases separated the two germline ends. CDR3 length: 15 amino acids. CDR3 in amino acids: CASKLGETPREKLFF. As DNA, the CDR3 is TGTGCCAGCAAACTAGGGGAGACGCCGAGGGAAAAACTGTTTTTT.

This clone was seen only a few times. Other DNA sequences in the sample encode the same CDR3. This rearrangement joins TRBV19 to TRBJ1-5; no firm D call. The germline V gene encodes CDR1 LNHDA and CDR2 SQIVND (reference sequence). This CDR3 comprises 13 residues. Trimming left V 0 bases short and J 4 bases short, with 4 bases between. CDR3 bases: TGTGCCAGTAGTATAGAAGGGAATCAGCCCCAGCATTTT. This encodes CASSIEGNQPQHF.

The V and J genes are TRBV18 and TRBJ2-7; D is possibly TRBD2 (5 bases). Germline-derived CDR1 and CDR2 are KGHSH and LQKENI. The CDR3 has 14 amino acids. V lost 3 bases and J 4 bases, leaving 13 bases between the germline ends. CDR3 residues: CASSPDMDSYEQYF. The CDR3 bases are TGTGCCAGCTCACCTGATATGGACTCGTACGAGCAGTACTTC. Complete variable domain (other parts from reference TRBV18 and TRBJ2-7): NAGVMQNPRHLVRRRGQEARLRCSPMKGHSHVYWYRQLPEEGLKFMVYLQKENIIDESGMPKERFSAEFPKEGPSILRIQQVVRGDSAAYFCASSPDMDSYEQYFGPGTRLTVT.

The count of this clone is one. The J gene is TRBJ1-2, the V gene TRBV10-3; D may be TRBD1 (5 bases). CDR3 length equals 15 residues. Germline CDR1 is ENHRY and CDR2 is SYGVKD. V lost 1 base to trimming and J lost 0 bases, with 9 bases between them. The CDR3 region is CAISEWGEANYGYTF. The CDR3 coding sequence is TGTGCCATCAGTGAGTGGGGGGAGGCTAACTATGGCTACACCTTC.

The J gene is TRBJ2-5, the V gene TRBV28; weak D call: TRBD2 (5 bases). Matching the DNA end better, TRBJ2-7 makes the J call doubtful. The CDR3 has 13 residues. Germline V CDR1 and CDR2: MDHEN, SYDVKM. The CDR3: CASSAYASNEQYF. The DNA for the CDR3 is TGTGCCAGCAGTGCGTACGCTAGCAACGAGCAGTACTTC.

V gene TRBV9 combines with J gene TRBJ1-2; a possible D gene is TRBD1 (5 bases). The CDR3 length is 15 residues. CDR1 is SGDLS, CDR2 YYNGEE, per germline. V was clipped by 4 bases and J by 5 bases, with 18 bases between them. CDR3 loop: CASSPSRGPSYGYTF. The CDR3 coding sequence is TGTGCCAGCAGCCCCTCCCGGGGACCGAGTTATGGCTACACCTTC.

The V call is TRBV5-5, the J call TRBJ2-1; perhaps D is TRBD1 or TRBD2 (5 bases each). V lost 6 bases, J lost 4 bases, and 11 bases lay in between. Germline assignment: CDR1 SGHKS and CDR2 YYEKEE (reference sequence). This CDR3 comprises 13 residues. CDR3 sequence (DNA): TGTGCCAGCATGGGGGAACTGTACAATGAGCAGTTCTTC. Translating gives CASMGELYNEQFF.

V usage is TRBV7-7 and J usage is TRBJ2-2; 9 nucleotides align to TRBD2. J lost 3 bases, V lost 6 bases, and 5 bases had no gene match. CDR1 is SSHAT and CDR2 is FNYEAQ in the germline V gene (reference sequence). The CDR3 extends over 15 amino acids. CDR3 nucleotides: TGTGCCAGCAGTACCGGGACTAGCTACACCGGGGAGCTGTTTTTT. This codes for CASSTGTSYTGELFF.

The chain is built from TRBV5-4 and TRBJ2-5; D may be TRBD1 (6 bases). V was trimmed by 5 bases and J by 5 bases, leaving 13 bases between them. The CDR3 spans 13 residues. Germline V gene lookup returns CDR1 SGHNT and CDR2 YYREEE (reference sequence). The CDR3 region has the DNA TGTGCCAGCAGGGCTCCCCAGGGGGAGACCCAGTACTTC. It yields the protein CASRAPQGETQYF. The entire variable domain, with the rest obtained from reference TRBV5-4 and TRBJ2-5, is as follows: ETGVTQSPTHLIKTRGQQVTLRCSSQSGHNTVSWYQQALGQGPQFIFQYYREEENGRGNFPPRFSGLQFPNYSSELNVNALELDDSALYLCASRAPQGETQYFGPGTRLLVL.

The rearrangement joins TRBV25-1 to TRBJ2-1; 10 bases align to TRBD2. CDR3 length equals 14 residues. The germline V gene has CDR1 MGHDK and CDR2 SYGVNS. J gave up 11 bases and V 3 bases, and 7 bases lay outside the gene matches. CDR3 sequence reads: CASSEPGTSEQQFF. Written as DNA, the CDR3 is TGTGCCAGCAGTGAGCCCGGGACTAGCGAACAGCAGTTCTTC. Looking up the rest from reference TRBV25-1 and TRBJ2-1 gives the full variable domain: EADIYQTPRYLVIGTGKKITLECSQTMGHDKMYWYQQDPGMELHLIHYSYGVNSTEKGDLSSESTVSRIRTEHFPLTLESARPSHTSQYLCASSEPGTSEQQFFGPGTRLTVL.

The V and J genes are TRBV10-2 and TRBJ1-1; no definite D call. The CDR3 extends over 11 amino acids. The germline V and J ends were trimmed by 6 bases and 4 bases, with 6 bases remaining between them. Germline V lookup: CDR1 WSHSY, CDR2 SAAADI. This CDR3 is CASRLSTEAFF. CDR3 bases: TGCGCCAGCAGGTTGTCCACTGAAGCTTTCTTT.

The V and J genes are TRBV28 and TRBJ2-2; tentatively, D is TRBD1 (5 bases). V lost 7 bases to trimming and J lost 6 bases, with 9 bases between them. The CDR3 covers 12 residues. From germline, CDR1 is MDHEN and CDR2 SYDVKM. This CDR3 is CASISGPGELFF. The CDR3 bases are TGTGCCAGCATCTCAGGGCCCGGGGAGCTGTTTTTT.

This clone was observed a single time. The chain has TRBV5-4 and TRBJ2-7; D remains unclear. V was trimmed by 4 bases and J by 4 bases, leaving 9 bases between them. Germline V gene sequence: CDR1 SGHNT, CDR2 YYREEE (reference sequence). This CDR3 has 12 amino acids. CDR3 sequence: CASSGVGYEQYF. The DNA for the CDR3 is TGTGCCAGCAGCGGGGTGGGGTACGAGCAGTACTTC.

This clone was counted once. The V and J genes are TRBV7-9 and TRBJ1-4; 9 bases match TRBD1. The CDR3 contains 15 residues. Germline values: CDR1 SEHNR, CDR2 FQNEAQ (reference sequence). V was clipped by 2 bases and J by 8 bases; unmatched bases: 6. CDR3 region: CASSLSRDRDEKLFF. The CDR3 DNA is TGTGCCAGCAGCTTAAGCCGGGACAGGGACGAAAAACTGTTTTTT.

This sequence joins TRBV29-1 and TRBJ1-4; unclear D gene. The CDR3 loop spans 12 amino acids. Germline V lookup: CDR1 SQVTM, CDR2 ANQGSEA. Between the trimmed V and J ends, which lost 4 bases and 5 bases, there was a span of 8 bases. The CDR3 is CSVGGSNEKLFF. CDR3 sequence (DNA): TGCAGCGTTGGAGGATCGAATGAAAAACTGTTTTTT.

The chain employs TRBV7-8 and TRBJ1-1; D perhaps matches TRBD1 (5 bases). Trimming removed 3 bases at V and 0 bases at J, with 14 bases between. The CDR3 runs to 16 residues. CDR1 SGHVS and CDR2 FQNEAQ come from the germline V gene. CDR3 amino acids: CASSFPSGRMNTEAFF. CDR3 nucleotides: TGTGCCAGCAGCTTCCCGTCGGGGCGCATGAACACTGAAGCTTTCTTT.

CDR3 nucleotide sequence: TGTGCCTCAAGAAAAAGTCTGAACACTGAAGCTTTCTTT. Translated: CASRKSLNTEAFF. The chain couples TRBV10-3 to TRBJ1-1; no clear D gene. Germline V CDR1 and CDR2: ENHRY, SYGVKD. Trimming removed 11 bases at V and 0 bases at J, with 13 bases between. The CDR3 loop spans 13 amino acids.

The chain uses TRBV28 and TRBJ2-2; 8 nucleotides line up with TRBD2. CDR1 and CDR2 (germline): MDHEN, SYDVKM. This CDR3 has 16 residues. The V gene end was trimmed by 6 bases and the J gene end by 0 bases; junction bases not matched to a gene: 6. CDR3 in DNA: TGTGCCAGCAGGGTCGGGGGGGTAGCGAACACCGGGGAGCTGTTTTTT. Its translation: CASRVGGVANTGELFF.

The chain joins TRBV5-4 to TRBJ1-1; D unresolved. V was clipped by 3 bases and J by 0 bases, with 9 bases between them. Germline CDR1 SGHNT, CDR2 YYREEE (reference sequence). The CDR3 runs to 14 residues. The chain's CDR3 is CASSSVVVNTEAFF. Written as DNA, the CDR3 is TGTGCCAGCAGCTCCGTGGTTGTGAACACTGAAGCTTTCTTT.